Listed below are T cell receptor beta chains from one sample, sequenced in a study of CD8+ T cells in alopecia areata. This table comes from immunoSEQ multiplex PCR, and its TCRdb copy is limited to in-frame clones, with some not included. The repertoire includes some 150,000 clones, around 50% of them detected once, and 15% to 20% sits in the top ten. The material was CD8+ T cells sorted from blood, obtained at week 0. The receptors were sampled from a human donor with alopecia areata. CDR3s include the opening cysteine and the closing phenylalanine or tryptophan. Fields, in order: D gene, clone size, J gene, V gene, CDR3 DNA, CDR3 protein. D genes are given only for firm matches. Expanded clones get a size class; other rows say once, few or many, or leave the size out.

.,.,TRBJ1-2,TRBV27,TGTGCCAGCAGCTCTACCGGACAGTCGGGCTATGGCTACACCTTC,CASSSTGQSGYGYTF
.,few,TRBJ2-7,TRBV29-1,TGCAGCGTTGACCAAGGGGACTACGAGCAGTACTTC,CSVDQGDYEQYF
.,few,TRBJ2-1,TRBV12-5,TGTGCTAGTGGTTTGTCAGGGAGGTACAATGAGCAGTTCTTC,CASGLSGRYNEQFF
TRBD1,.,TRBJ1-2,TRBV9,TGTGCCAGCAGAGGTGGGACAGGGACTTACTATGGCTACACCTTC,CASRGGTGTYYGYTF
TRBD1,few,TRBJ2-1,TRBV19,TGTGCCAGTAGTCCGGACAGGGATGAGCAGTTCTTC,CASSPDRDEQFF
.,.,TRBJ2-5,TRBV4-1,TGCGCCAGCAGCCAAGACCCAGGGTTACTTTGGGAGACCCAGTACTTC,CASSQDPGLLWETQYF
TRBD1,.,TRBJ2-3,TRBV29-1,TGCAGCGTCGATACCGGGACAGGGCGTCCAGATACGCAGTATTTT,CSVDTGTGRPDTQYF
TRBD2,.,TRBJ2-1,TRBV4-3,TGCGCCAGCAGCCAAGATAGACTAGCGTCGTATGAGCAGTTCTTC,CASSQDRLASYEQFF
.,.,TRBJ2-1,TRBV5-1,TGCGCCAGCAGCGACACAACCGTGGGGGGTGGCAATGAGCAGTTCTTC,CASSDTTVGGGNEQFF
TRBD2,.,TRBJ2-3,TRBV29-1,TGCAGCGCCGAGGGCGGGGGGGCCTCAGATACGCAGTATTTT,CSAEGGGASDTQYF
.,.,TRBJ2-6,TRBV5-6,TGTGCCAGCAGAGGAGGGGATGCGGGGGCCAACGTCCTGACTTTC,CASRGGDAGANVLTF
TRBD1,.,TRBJ1-2,TRBV29-1,TGCAGCGTTGAAGGCCAGGGGGCTGATGGCTACACCTTC,CSVEGQGADGYTF
.,.,TRBJ2-1,TRBV5-1,TGCGCCAGCAGCTTGTTCGCCAAGGATACTTCGGCGGTCAATGAGCAGTTCTTC,CASSLFAKDTSAVNEQFF
.,.,TRBJ1-2,TRBV13,TGTGCCAGCAGTTGGGACCGGGCCAGGCTTGGCTATGGCTACACCTTC,CASSWDRARLGYGYTF
TRBD1,.,TRBJ1-5,TRBV7-2,TGTGCCAGCAGCTTACACGGACAGGGCCAGCCCCAGCATTTT,CASSLHGQGQPQHF
.,.,TRBJ1-2,TRBV14,TGTGCCAGCAGCCAAGTCTACAGCGGGGACTCAAACTATGGCTACACCTTC,CASSQVYSGDSNYGYTF
.,few,TRBJ1-1,TRBV2,TGTGCCAGCAGTGACGGCCAGAACACTGAAGCTTTCTTT,CASSDGQNTEAFF
.,many,TRBJ2-2,TRBV7-8,TGTGCCAGCAGCCGTTTCGGGGCTAGCTACACCGGGGAGCTGTTTTTT,CASSRFGASYTGELFF
.,.,TRBJ2-1,TRBV27,TGTGCCAGCTCCGGGGGTCATGAGCAGTTCTTC,CASSGGHEQFF
.,.,TRBJ2-7,TRBV6-1,TGTGCCAGCAGTGAAAGGGGGAAAAGGTACGAGCAGTACTTC,CASSERGKRYEQYF
.,once,TRBJ1-5,TRBV6-5,TGTGCCAGCAGTCCACAGTATAGCAATCAGCCCCAGCATTTT,CASSPQYSNQPQHF
.,.,TRBJ1-1,TRBV15,TGTGCCACCAGCAGAGACGAGGGGGTCACTGAAGCTTTCTTT,CATSRDEGVTEAFF
TRBD2,.,TRBJ2-1,TRBV4-3,TGCGCCAGCAGCCCGACTAGCGGGGGGGACTCCTACAATGAGCAGTTCTTC,CASSPTSGGDSYNEQFF
.,.,TRBJ2-7,TRBV5-1,TGCGCCAGCAGCTCTAGCTACGAGCAGTACTTC,CASSSSYEQYF
TRBD1,.,TRBJ1-2,TRBV6-5,TGTGCCAGCAGTCTGACAGGGCCGGCCAACTATGGCTACACCTTC,CASSLTGPANYGYTF
.,.,TRBJ2-2,TRBV25-1,TGTGCCAGCAGTGACGACTACAGGCACAGCCTAACCACCGGGGAGCTGTTTTTT,CASSDDYRHSLTTGELFF
.,few,TRBJ1-1,TRBV7-9,TGTGCCAGCAGCTTAACCCGCGCTGAAGCTTTCTTT,CASSLTRAEAFF
TRBD1,.,TRBJ2-7,TRBV4-3,TGCGCCAGCAGCCAAGATGGACAGGGGAAGAACGAGCAGTACTTC,CASSQDGQGKNEQYF
.,.,TRBJ2-7,TRBV5-1,TGCGCCAGCAGCTTGGATTCAGGATCGACCTACGAGCAGTACTTC,CASSLDSGSTYEQYF
.,.,TRBJ2-7,TRBV19,TGTGCCAGTAGTGCAGGGGTCTTGAACGAGCAGTACTTC,CASSAGVLNEQYF
TRBD1,.,TRBJ1-1,TRBV10-2,TGCGCCAGCACCCGGACAGGGGGAACTGAAGCTTTCTTT,CASTRTGGTEAFF
.,.,TRBJ2-3,TRBV27,TGTGCCAGCATGGAGGGCTTCACAGATACGCAGTATTTT,CASMEGFTDTQYF
TRBD1,.,TRBJ2-7,TRBV6-1,TGTGCCAGCAGTGAGGGAGCCGAGACAGGGTATTTCGAGCAGTACTTC,CASSEGAETGYFEQYF
TRBD1,.,TRBJ1-2,TRBV6-5,TGTGCCAGCAGCCTGGGACAGGGAACCGGCTATGGCTACACCTTC,CASSLGQGTGYGYTF
.,.,TRBJ1-6,TRBV2,TGTGCCAGCAGTGAAGGACCTATCTCCTATAATTCACCCCTCCACTTT,CASSEGPISYNSPLHF
TRBD2,.,TRBJ2-1,TRBV19,TGTGCCAGTAGTGTTACTAGCGGGGGATACAATGAGCAGTTCTTC,CASSVTSGGYNEQFF
.,.,TRBJ2-7,TRBV14,TGTGCCAGCAGCCAAGACAGGAAACTCTACGAGCAGTACTTC,CASSQDRKLYEQYF
.,once,TRBJ2-5,TRBV19,TGTGCCAGTAGTATCGAAGGGTGGGAGACCCAGTACTTC,CASSIEGWETQYF
.,few,TRBJ2-5,TRBV6-5,TGTGCCAGCAACGAGGGGGGCAGAGAAGAGACCCAGTACTTC,CASNEGGREETQYF
.,.,TRBJ2-7,TRBV30,TGTGCCTGGAGTGGGGGGAACGAGCAGTACTTC,CAWSGGNEQYF
.,.,TRBJ2-7,TRBV5-6,TGTGCCAGCAGCTCCGTGTCGGACTACGAGCAGTACTTC,CASSSVSDYEQYF
.,.,TRBJ1-1,TRBV7-9,TGTGCCAGCAGCTCTGGGCTGAACACTGAAGCTTTCTTT,CASSSGLNTEAFF
.,.,TRBJ1-5,TRBV10-3,TGTGCCATCAGTGATAATGGCAGAGGGTATCAGCCCCAGCATTTT,CAISDNGRGYQPQHF
.,few,TRBJ2-1,TRBV5-6,TGTGCCAGCAGCCTGAACGACAATGAGCAGTTCTTC,CASSLNDNEQFF
.,few,TRBJ1-1,TRBV29-1,TGCAGCGTTGGACGGGGGATGGGGACTGAAGCTTTCTTT,CSVGRGMGTEAFF
TRBD1,few,TRBJ1-6,TRBV7-9,TGTGCCAGCAGCTGGCTGGGGACAGGGTCTTCACCCCTCCACTTT,CASSWLGTGSSPLHF
.,few,TRBJ1-2,TRBV25-1,TGTGCCAGCAGTGAATACGGGGCTGTCTATGGCTACACCTTC,CASSEYGAVYGYTF
TRBD1,.,TRBJ2-7,TRBV30,TGTGCCTGGAGTGCCGGGACAGGGCCAACCTACGAGCAGTACTTC,CAWSAGTGPTYEQYF
.,.,TRBJ2-3,TRBV30,TGTGCCTGGAGTGGAACAGGAGGAGATACGCAGTATTTT,CAWSGTGGDTQYF
.,.,TRBJ2-7,TRBV13,TGTGCCAGCAGCTTGGATAGCTCCTACGAGCAGTACTTC,CASSLDSSYEQYF
.,.,TRBJ1-1,TRBV19,TGTGCCAGTAGTATAGGAGCAGTGAACACTGAAGCTTTCTTT,CASSIGAVNTEAFF
.,.,TRBJ2-7,TRBV4-3,TGCGCCAGCAGCCAGGGGGTAGGATCCTACGAGCAGTACTTC,CASSQGVGSYEQYF
.,few,TRBJ2-1,TRBV19,TGTGCCAGTAGTATTCAGGGTTCCTACAATGAGCAGTTCTTC,CASSIQGSYNEQFF